What follows are 10 T cell receptor beta chains derived from one specimen sequenced in a study of siplizumab effects on memory and regulatory T cells. Assay: immunoSEQ multiplex PCR; the TCRdb copy retains only in-frame clones and omits some. The sample lists 50,000 to 75,000 clones; roughly 96% were seen once. The sequencing input was naive CD8+ T cells sorted from blood. Every receptor here comes from a human donor in good health.

The gene calls are TRBV7-3 and TRBJ2-7, with D perhaps TRBD1 (5 bases). The CDR3 is 14 amino acids. V dropped 3 bases and J dropped 4 bases, with 13 bases sitting between them. Germline lookup yields CDR1 SGHTA and CDR2 FQGTGA. Here the CDR3 reads CASSLYLGPYEQYF. The CDR3, as DNA: TGTGCCAGCAGCTTGTATCTGGGGCCGTACGAGCAGTACTTC.

The chain is built from TRBV28 and TRBJ2-1; the match to TRBD2 covers 8 bases. Germline-derived CDR1 and CDR2 are MDHEN and SYDVKM. Unmatched junction bases numbered 4, after V lost 7 bases and J lost 2 bases. The CDR3 runs to 14 residues. This chain's CDR3 is CASTGGGTYNEQFF. The DNA for the CDR3 is TGTGCCAGCACCGGGGGGGGAACCTACAATGAGCAGTTCTTC.

The V call is TRBV9, the J call TRBJ2-1; 11 nucleotides agree with TRBD2. V trimming: 4 bases; J trimming: 6 bases; junction bases outside the gene matches: 3. Germline V gene lookup returns CDR1 SGDLS and CDR2 YYNGEE. This CDR3 is built from 14 residues. The CDR3 sequence: CASSFGLAGNEQFF. The CDR3, as DNA: TGTGCCAGCAGCTTCGGACTAGCGGGCAATGAGCAGTTCTTC.

This CDR3 is CASSMLYEQYF. CDR3 DNA sequence: TGTGCCAGCAGTATGCTCTACGAGCAGTACTTC. The chain recombines TRBV6-7 with TRBJ2-5, with no clear D. The tail of the sequence fits TRBJ2-7 better, so the J call may be wrong. TRBV6-7 is treated as an ORF (open reading frame) with a function not yet certain. This CDR3 is built from 11 residues.

The chain links TRBV6-6 to TRBJ1-2, with a possible D match to TRBD1 (6 bases). CDR3 length: 13 residues. V was pared by 8 bases and J by 6 bases, with 16 bases between. Germline V gene data show CDR1 as MNHNY and CDR2 as SVGAGI (reference sequence). CDR3 region: CASALRGGDGYTF. In nucleotides, the CDR3 is TGTGCCAGCGCCCTGAGGGGGGGGGATGGCTACACCTTC.

This chain connects TRBV5-4 to TRBJ2-1, with 8 positions matching TRBD2. J was trimmed by 8 bases and V by 4 bases; bases with no gene match: 2. This CDR3 is built from 12 residues. Germline-derived CDR1 and CDR2 are SGHNT and YYREEE (reference sequence). CDR3 sequence: CASSPGGYEQFF. CDR3 DNA sequence: TGTGCCAGCAGCCCGGGGGGGTATGAGCAGTTCTTC.

The rearrangement joins TRBV6-5 to TRBJ2-3; no clear D. Germline CDR1 is MNHEY and CDR2 is SVGAGI. V lost 2 bases and J 0 bases, leaving 3 bases between the germline ends. The CDR3 loop spans 13 amino acids. The CDR3, as DNA: TGTGCCAGCAGTTACACGAGCACAGATACGCAGTATTTT. Encoded protein: CASSYTSTDTQYF.

The V call is TRBV5-5, the J call TRBJ2-5; weak D call: TRBD1 (6 bases). CDR3 length: 16 residues. In germline, CDR1 is SGHKS, CDR2 YYEKEE (reference sequence). Trimming shortened V by 1 base and J by 1 base, and 14 bases separated the two germline ends. The CDR3 loop is CASSLSQGTPQETQYF. The CDR3, as DNA: TGTGCCAGCAGCTTGTCCCAGGGGACCCCCCAAGAGACCCAGTACTTC. The entire variable domain, with the rest obtained from reference TRBV5-5 and TRBJ2-5, is as follows: DAGVTQSPTHLIKTRGQQVTLRCSPISGHKSVSWYQQVLGQGPQFIFQYYEKEERGRGNFPDRFSARQFPNYSSELNVNALLLGDSALYLCASSLSQGTPQETQYFGPGTRLLVL.

This clone was observed a single time. The chain couples TRBV6-6 to TRBJ2-1; 8 bases align to TRBD2. V was clipped by 5 bases and J by 5 bases; unmatched bases: 8. This CDR3 region has 15 residues. Germline V lookup: CDR1 MNHNY, CDR2 SVGAGI (reference sequence). The CDR3 nucleotides read TGTGCCAGCAGTCATTCGGGGGGGGCAAACAATGAGCAGTTCTTC. The encoded protein is CASSHSGGANNEQFF.

The V gene is TRBV5-4, the J gene TRBJ1-4, with D possibly matching TRBD1 (5 bases). CDR3 length equals 15 residues. Germline CDR1 is SGHNT and CDR2 is YYREEE (reference sequence). Between the trimmed V and J ends, which lost 0 bases and 5 bases, there was a span of 11 bases. The CDR3 DNA reads as TGTGCCAGCAGCTTGGTGGGGACTGGAAATGAAAAACTGTTTTTT. It encodes CASSLVGTGNEKLFF.